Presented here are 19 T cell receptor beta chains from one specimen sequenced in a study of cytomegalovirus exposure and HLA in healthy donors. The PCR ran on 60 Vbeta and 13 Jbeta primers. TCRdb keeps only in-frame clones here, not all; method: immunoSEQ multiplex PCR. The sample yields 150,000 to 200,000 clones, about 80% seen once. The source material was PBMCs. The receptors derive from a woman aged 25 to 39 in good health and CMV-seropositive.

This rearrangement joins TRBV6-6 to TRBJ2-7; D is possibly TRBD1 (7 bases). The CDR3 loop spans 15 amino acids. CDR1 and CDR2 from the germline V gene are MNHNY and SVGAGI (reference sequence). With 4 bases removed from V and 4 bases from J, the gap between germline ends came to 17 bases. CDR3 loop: CASSSRQEGAYEQYF. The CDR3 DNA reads TGTGCCAGCAGTTCGCGACAGGAGGGGGCTTACGAGCAGTACTTC.

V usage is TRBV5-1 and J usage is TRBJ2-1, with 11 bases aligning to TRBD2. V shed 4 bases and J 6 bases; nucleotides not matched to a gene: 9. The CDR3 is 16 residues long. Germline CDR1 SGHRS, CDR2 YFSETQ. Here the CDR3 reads CASSSLPGLAGNEQFF. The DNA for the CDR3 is TGCGCCAGCAGCAGCTTGCCCGGACTAGCGGGCAATGAGCAGTTCTTC.

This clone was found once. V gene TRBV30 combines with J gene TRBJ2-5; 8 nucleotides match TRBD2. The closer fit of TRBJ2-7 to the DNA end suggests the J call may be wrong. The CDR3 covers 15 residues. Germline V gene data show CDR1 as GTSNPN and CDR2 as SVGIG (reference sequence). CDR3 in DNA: TGTGCCTGGAAGGAGGGTCTAGCGGGCTTCTACGAGCAGTACTTC. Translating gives CAWKEGLAGFYEQYF.

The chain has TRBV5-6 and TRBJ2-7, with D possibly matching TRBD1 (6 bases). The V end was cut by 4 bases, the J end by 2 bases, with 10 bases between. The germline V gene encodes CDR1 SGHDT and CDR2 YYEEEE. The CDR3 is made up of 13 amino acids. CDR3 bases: TGTGCCAGCAGCCCTGGACAGACCTACGAGCAGTACTTC. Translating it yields CASSPGQTYEQYF.

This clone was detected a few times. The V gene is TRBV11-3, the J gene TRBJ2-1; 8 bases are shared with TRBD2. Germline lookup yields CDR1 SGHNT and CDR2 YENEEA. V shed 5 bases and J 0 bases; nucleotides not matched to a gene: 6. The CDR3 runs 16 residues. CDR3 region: CASSEGGTSSYNEQFF. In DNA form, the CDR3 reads TGTGCCAGCAGCGAAGGAGGGACTAGCTCCTACAATGAGCAGTTCTTC.

CDR3 amino acids: CAWSKQGRDEQYF. CDR3 coding DNA: TGTGCCTGGAGTAAACAGGGAAGGGACGAGCAGTACTTC. The genes are TRBV30 and TRBJ2-7; D is perhaps TRBD1 (6 bases). This CDR3 is built from 13 residues. CDR1 is GTSNPN and CDR2 is SVGIG in the germline V gene (reference sequence). The germline V and J ends were trimmed by 2 bases and 5 bases, with 13 bases remaining between them.

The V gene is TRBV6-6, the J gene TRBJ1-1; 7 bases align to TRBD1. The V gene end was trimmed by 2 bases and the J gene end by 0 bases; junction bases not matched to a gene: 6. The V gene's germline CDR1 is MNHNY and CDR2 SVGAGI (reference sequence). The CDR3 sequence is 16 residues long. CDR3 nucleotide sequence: TGTGCCAGCAGTTACACCGCGACAGGGATGAACACTGAAGCTTTCTTT. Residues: CASSYTATGMNTEAFF.

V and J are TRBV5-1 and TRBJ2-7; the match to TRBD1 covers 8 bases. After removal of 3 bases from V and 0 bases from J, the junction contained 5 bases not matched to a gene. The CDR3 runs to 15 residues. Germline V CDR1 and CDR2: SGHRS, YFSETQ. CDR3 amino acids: CASSSGTGISYEQYF. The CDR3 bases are TGCGCCAGCAGCTCCGGGACAGGCATCTCCTACGAGCAGTACTTC.

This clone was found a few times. CDR3 DNA sequence: TGTGCCAGCAGCTTAGACGGGCGCGGGGGCAATAGCAATCAGCCCCAGCATTTT. It codes for CASSLDGRGGNSNQPQHF. The rearrangement uses TRBV7-8 and TRBJ1-5; tentative D call: TRBD1 (6 bases). The germline V gene encodes CDR1 SGHVS and CDR2 FQNEAQ. This CDR3 contains 18 residues. Trimming cost V 1 base and J 0 bases, with 16 bases left between them.

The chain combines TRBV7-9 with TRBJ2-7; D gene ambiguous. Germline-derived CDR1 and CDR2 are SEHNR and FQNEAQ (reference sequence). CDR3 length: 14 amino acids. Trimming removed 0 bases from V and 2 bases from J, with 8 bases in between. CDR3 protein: CASSLAQLTYEQYF. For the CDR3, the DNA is TGTGCCAGCAGCTTAGCTCAACTGACCTACGAGCAGTACTTC.

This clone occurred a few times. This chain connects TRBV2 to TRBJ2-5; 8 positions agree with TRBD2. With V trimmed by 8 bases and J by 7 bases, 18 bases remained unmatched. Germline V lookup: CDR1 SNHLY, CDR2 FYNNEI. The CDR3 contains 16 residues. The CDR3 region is CASGGTEKAGAGTQYF. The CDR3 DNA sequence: TGTGCCAGCGGGGGGACCGAGAAAGCGGGGGCTGGGACCCAGTACTTC.

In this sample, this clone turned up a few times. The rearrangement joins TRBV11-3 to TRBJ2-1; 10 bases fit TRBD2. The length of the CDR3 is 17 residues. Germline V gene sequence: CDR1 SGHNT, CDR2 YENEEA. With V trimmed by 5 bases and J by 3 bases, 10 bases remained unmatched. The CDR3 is CASSTALTSGNYNEQFF. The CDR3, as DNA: TGTGCCAGCAGCACCGCCCTTACTAGCGGGAACTACAATGAGCAGTTCTTC.

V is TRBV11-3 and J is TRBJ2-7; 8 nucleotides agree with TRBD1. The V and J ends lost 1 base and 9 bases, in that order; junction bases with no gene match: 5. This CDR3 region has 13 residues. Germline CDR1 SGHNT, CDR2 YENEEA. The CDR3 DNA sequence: TGTGCCAGCAGCTTAGCAGGGGGCCGGGGGCAGTACTTC. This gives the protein CASSLAGGRGQYF.

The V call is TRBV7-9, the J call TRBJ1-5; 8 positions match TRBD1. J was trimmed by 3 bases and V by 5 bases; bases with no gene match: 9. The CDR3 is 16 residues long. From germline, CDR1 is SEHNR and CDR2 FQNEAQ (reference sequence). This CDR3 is CASSRDRLGLNQPQHF. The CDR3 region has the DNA TGTGCCAGCAGCCGGGACAGGTTAGGACTCAATCAGCCCCAGCATTTT.

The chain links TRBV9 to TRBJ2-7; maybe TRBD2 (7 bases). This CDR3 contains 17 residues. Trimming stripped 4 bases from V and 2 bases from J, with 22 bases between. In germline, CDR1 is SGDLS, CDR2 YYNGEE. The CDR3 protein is CASSPRLWGGRTYEQYF. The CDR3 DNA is TGTGCCAGCAGCCCCCGATTATGGGGGGGGCGAACCTACGAGCAGTACTTC. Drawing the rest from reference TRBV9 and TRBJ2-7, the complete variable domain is DSGVTQTPKHLITATGQRVTLRCSPRSGDLSVYWYQQSLDQGLQFLIQYYNGEERAKGNILERFSAQQFPDLHSELNLSSLELGDSALYFCASSPRLWGGRTYEQYFGPGTRLTVT.

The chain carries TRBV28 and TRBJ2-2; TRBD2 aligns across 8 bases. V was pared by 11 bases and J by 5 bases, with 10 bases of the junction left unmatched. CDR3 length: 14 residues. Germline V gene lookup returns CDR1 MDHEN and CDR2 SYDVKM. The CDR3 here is CAGRRREETGELFF. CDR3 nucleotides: TGTGCCGGCCGCCGGCGGGAGGAGACCGGGGAGCTGTTTTTT.

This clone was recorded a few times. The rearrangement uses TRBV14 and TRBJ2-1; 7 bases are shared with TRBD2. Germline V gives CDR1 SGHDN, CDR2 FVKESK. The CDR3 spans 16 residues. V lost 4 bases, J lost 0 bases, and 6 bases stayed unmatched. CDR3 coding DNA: TGTGCCAGCAGCCCGAGAGCGGGGATCTCCTACAATGAGCAGTTCTTC. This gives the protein CASSPRAGISYNEQFF.

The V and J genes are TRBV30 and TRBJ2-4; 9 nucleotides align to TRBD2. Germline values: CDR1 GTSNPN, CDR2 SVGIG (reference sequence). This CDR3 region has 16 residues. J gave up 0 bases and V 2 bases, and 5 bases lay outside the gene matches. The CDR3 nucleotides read TGTGCCTGGAGTCCGACTAGCGGACTAGCCAAAAACATTCAGTACTTC. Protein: CAWSPTSGLAKNIQYF.

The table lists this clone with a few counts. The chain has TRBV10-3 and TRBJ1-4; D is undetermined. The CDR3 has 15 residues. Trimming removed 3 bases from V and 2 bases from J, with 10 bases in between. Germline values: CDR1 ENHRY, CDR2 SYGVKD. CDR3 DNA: TGTGCCATCAGTGATAGCCCGGGGACTAATGAAAAACTGTTTTTT. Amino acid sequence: CAISDSPGTNEKLFF.